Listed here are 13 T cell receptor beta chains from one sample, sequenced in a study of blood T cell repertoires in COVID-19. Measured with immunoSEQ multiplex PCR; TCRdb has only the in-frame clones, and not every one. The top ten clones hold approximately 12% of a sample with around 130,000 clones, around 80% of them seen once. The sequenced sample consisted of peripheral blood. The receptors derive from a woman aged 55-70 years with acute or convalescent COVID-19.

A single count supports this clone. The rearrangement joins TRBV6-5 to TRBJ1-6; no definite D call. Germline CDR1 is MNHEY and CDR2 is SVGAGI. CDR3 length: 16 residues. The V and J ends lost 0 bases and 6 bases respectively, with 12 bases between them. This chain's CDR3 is CASSYSNGRPNSPLHF. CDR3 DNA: TGTGCCAGCAGTTACTCGAACGGGAGACCTAATTCACCCCTCCACTTT.

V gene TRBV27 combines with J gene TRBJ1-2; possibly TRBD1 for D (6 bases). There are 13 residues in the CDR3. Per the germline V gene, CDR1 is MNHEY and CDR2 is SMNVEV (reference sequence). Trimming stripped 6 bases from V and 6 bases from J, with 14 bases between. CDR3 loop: CASSSQGRHGYTF. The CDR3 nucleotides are TGTGCCAGCAGCAGTCAGGGGCGGCATGGCTACACCTTC.

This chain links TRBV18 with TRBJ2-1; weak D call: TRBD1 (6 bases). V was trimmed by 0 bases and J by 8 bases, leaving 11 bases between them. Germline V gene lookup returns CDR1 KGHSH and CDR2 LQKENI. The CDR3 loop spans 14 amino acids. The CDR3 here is CASSPPASGDEQFF. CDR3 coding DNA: TGTGCCAGCTCACCACCGGCATCAGGGGATGAGCAGTTCTTC.

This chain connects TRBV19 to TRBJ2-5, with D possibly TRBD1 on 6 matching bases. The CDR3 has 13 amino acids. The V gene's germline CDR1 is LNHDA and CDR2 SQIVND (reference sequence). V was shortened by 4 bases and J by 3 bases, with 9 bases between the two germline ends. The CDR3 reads CASSKGHKETQYF. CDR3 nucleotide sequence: TGTGCCAGTAGTAAGGGACATAAAGAGACCCAGTACTTC.

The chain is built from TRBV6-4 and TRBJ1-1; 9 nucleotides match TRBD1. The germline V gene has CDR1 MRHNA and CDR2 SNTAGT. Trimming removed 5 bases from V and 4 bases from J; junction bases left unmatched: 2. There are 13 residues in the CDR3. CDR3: CASSQTGGTEAFF. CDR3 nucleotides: TGTGCCAGCAGTCAGACAGGGGGCACTGAAGCTTTCTTT.

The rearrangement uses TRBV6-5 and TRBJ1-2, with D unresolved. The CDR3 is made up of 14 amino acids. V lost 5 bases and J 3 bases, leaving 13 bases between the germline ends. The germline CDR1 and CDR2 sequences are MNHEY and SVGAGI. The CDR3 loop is CASSIRREDYGYTF. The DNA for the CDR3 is TGTGCCAGCAGTATTCGGAGGGAAGACTATGGCTACACCTTC.

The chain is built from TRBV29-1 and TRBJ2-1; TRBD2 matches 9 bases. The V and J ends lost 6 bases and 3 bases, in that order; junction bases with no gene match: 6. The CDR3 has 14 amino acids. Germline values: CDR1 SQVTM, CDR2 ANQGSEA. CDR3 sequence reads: CSVTGGGGYNEQFF. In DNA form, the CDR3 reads TGCAGCGTCACCGGCGGGGGGGGCTACAATGAGCAGTTCTTC.

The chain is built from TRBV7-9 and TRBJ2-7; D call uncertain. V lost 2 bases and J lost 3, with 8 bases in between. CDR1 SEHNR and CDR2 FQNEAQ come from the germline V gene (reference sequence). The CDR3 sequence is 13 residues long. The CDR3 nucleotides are TGTGCCAGCAGCTTATTCCCTCTCTACGAGCAGTACTTC. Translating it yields CASSLFPLYEQYF. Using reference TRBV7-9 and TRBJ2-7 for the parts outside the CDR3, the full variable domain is DTGVSQNPRHKITKRGQNVTFRCDPISEHNRLYWYRQTLGQGPEFLTYFQNEAQLEKSRLLSDRFSAERPKGSFSTLEIQRTEQGDSAMYLCASSLFPLYEQYFGPGTRLTVT.

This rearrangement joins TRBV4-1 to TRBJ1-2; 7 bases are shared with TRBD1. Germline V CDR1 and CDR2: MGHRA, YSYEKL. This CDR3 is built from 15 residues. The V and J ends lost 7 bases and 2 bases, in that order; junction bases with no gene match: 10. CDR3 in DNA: TGCGCCAGCACCGAGGGGACAGACATAAACTATGGCTACACCTTC. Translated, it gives CASTEGTDINYGYTF.

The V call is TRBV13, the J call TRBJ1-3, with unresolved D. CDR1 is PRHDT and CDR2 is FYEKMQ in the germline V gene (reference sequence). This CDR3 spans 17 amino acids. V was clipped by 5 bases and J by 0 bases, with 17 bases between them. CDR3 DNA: TGTGCCAGCAGCCCCCCTGACCCCCGGGGCTCTGGAAACACCATATATTTT. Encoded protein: CASSPPDPRGSGNTIYF.

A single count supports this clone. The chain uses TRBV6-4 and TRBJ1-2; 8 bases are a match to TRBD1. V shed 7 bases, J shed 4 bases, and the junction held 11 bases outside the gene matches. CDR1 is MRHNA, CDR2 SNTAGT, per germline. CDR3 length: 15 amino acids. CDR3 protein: CASKVSGTGGYGYTF. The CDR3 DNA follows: TGTGCCAGCAAGGTCTCCGGGACAGGAGGCTATGGCTACACCTTC.

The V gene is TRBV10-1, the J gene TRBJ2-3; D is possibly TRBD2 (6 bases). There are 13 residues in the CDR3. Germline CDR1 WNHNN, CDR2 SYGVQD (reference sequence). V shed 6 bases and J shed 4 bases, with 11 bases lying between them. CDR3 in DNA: TGCGCCAGCAGACGGGGGTTCGCAGATACGCAGTATTTT. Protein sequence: CASRRGFADTQYF.

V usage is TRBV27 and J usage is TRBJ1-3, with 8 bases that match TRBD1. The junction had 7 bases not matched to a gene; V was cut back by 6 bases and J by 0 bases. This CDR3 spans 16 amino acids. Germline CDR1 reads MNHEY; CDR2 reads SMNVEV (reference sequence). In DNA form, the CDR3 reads TGTGCCAGCAGAGCGGGACAGGCTTTCTCTGGAAACACCATATATTTT. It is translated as CASRAGQAFSGNTIYF.